The 24 T cell receptor beta chains below were found in one sample sequenced in a study of blood T cell repertoires in COVID-19. Generated by immunoSEQ multiplex PCR, the TCRdb table keeps only in-frame clones and is missing some. Seen here are about 99,000 clones, less than 85% observed once, and the top ten hold over 15%. Material: peripheral blood. These receptors were obtained from an elderly woman with active or convalescent COVID-19.

This clone showed up just once. CDR3 bases: TGTGCTAGTGGTTCAAAGACAGGGGCGAACACTGAAGCTTTCTTT. Translated, it gives CASGSKTGANTEAFF. The rearrangement links TRBV12-5 to TRBJ1-1, with 8 bases lining up with TRBD1. CDR3 size: 15 residues. Germline V gives CDR1 LGHNT, CDR2 FRNRAP. Trimming cost V 4 bases and J 1 base; bases outside gene matches: 5.

The chain is built from TRBV18 and TRBJ2-2; D may be TRBD2 (5 bases). Germline values: CDR1 KGHSH, CDR2 LQKENI. This CDR3 region has 17 residues. Trimming pared 3 bases from V and 0 bases from J, leaving 14 bases between. The CDR3 loop is CASSPYKALANTGELFF. CDR3 nucleotides: TGTGCCAGCTCACCTTATAAGGCACTAGCGAACACCGGGGAGCTGTTTTTT.

This rearrangement joins TRBV28 to TRBJ2-7, with D tentatively TRBD2 (6 bases). The germline V gene has CDR1 MDHEN and CDR2 SYDVKM. V was cut by 10 bases and J by 1 base, with 20 bases left in between. The CDR3 sequence is 15 residues long. This chain's CDR3 is CATNPRGHQSYEQYF. The CDR3 DNA is TGTGCCACCAATCCGCGGGGCCACCAGTCCTACGAGCAGTACTTC.

V usage is TRBV18 and J usage is TRBJ1-1, with TRBD1 matching 8 bases. V was pared by 3 bases and J by 5 bases, with 5 bases of the junction left unmatched. Per germline, CDR1 KGHSH and CDR2 LQKENI. This CDR3 is built from 14 residues. For the CDR3, the DNA is TGTGCCAGCTCACCGACAGGGGTACGAACTGAAGCTTTCTTT. It translates to CASSPTGVRTEAFF.

This chain links TRBV9 with TRBJ2-5; a weak D match, TRBD1 (5 bases). The germline gives CDR1 SGDLS, CDR2 YYNGEE. V was pared by 1 base and J by 5 bases, with 18 bases between. The CDR3 loop spans 16 amino acids. The CDR3 region is CASSVTGAAEYETQYF. The DNA of the CDR3 is TGTGCCAGCAGCGTAACTGGGGCAGCCGAATACGAGACCCAGTACTTC.

This clone was seen a single time. The chain recombines TRBV25-1 with TRBJ2-2, with D perhaps TRBD1 (5 bases). CDR3 size: 16 residues. Between the trimmed V and J ends, which lost 5 bases and 3 bases, there was a span of 16 bases. Germline assignment: CDR1 MGHDK and CDR2 SYGVNS. CDR3 protein: CASSRRLQGYTGELFF. CDR3 DNA sequence: TGTGCCAGCAGTCGTCGACTTCAGGGCTACACCGGGGAGCTGTTTTTT.

The rearrangement joins TRBV6-5 to TRBJ1-2; D perhaps matches TRBD1 (5 bases). Germline V gene sequence: CDR1 MNHEY, CDR2 SVGAGI. The CDR3 has 15 residues. Trimming left V 6 bases short and J 3 bases short, with 17 bases between. CDR3 bases: TGTGCCAGCAGGCCAGGAGGGCAGGGTTACTATGGCTACACCTTC. It specifies CASRPGGQGYYGYTF.

This clone was seen a few times. V and J are TRBV6-5 and TRBJ2-1; 10 bases fit TRBD2. V was clipped by 7 bases and J by 5 bases; unmatched bases: 8. Germline V gives CDR1 MNHEY, CDR2 SVGAGI. CDR3 length equals 15 residues. Here the CDR3 DNA reads TGTGCCAGCATGACAAGGACTAGCGGTAACAATGAGCAGTTCTTC. It specifies CASMTRTSGNNEQFF.

The CDR3 here is CASGQGPSEGQPQHF. For the CDR3, the DNA is TGTGCCAGCGGACAGGGGCCCTCGGAGGGTCAGCCCCAGCATTTT. J is TRBJ1-5 and V is TRBV9, with 9 nucleotides matching TRBD1. From germline, CDR1 is SGDLS and CDR2 YYNGEE. This CDR3 has 15 residues. The ends lost 7 bases at V and 6 bases at J; junction bases unmatched: 11.

This clone was seen more than once but under ten times. The rearrangement joins TRBV19 to TRBJ2-1; 8 bases are shared with TRBD2. CDR1 LNHDA and CDR2 SQIVND come from the germline V gene (reference sequence). After removal of 9 bases from V and 0 bases from J, the junction contained 7 bases not matched to a gene. The CDR3 is 15 residues long. The CDR3 DNA is TGTGCCAGCACGAAAAGCGGGGGCTCCTACAATGAGCAGTTCTTC. It translates to CASTKSGGSYNEQFF.

For the CDR3, the DNA is TGCGCCAGCAGCTTGTTGGGGACAGGGACTGAAAAACTGTTTTTT. The encoded protein is CASSLLGTGTEKLFF. The chain combines TRBV5-1 with TRBJ1-4, with 9 bases lining up with TRBD1. The J segment lost 7 bases and the V segment lost 1 base, leaving 5 bases of the junction unmatched. Germline-derived CDR1 and CDR2 are SGHRS and YFSETQ. CDR3 size: 15 residues.

This clone was found once. CDR3 protein: CASSPPQGANTEAFF. The DNA of the CDR3 is TGTGCCAGCTCACCACCCCAGGGGGCGAACACTGAAGCTTTCTTT. V and J are TRBV18 and TRBJ1-1; TRBD1 matches at 8 bases. J lost 1 base, V lost 0 bases, and 1 base had no gene match. CDR1 and CDR2 (germline): KGHSH, LQKENI. The CDR3 has 15 residues.

Concerning this clone itself: One end of the junction does not line up with germline, which may come from a read error. The CDR3 spells CASSDLSGNQETQYF. The CDR3 nucleotides read TGTGCCAGCAGCGACCTATCAGGGAATCAAGAGACCCAGTACTTC. The chain joins TRBV5-1 to TRBJ2-5; maybe TRBD1 (5 bases). Germline V CDR1 and CDR2: SGHRS, YFSETQ. CDR3 size: 15 residues.

J is TRBJ2-7 and V is TRBV29-1; 7 nucleotides line up with TRBD1. The CDR3 extends over 13 amino acids. V trimming: 3 bases; J trimming: 6 bases; junction bases outside the gene matches: 8. The germline gives CDR1 SQVTM, CDR2 ANQGSEA. In nucleotides, the CDR3 is TGCAGCGTTGAGGTGACAGGGTTTGGCGAGCAGTACTTC. Its protein product is CSVEVTGFGEQYF.

The chain combines TRBV7-9 with TRBJ2-1; TRBD2 aligns across 10 bases. The germline V gene encodes CDR1 SEHNR and CDR2 FQNEAQ (reference sequence). This CDR3 has 19 amino acids. Trimming took 5 bases from V and 4 from J; bases not matched to a gene: 17. The CDR3 DNA sequence: TGTGCCAGCAGCCTACACCTCCGGGGTACTAGCGGGATTTACAATGAGCAGTTCTTC. Translated: CASSLHLRGTSGIYNEQFF.

About this clone: The sample contains more than one DNA sequence encoding this CDR3. This chain connects TRBV7-6 to TRBJ2-3; D gene uncertain. V was shortened by 1 base and J by 1 base, with 9 bases between the two germline ends. This CDR3 comprises 15 residues. Germline values: CDR1 SGHVS, CDR2 FNYEAQ. CDR3 sequence (DNA): TGTGCCAGCAGCTTAGTGGGTGGAGGCACAGATACGCAGTATTTT. Its translation: CASSLVGGGTDTQYF.

The chain recombines TRBV6-2 or TRBV6-3 with TRBJ2-1; TRBD1 matches 9 bases. Germline values: CDR1 MNHEY, CDR2 SVGEGT. V was pared by 0 bases and J by 6 bases, with 6 bases of the junction left unmatched. This CDR3 comprises 16 residues. This CDR3 is CASSYSRTGVRNEQFF. Written as DNA, the CDR3 is TGTGCCAGCAGTTACTCTAGGACAGGGGTCCGCAATGAGCAGTTCTTC.

The chain couples TRBV27 to TRBJ2-2, with 8 bases matching TRBD2. Unmatched junction bases numbered 9, after V lost 9 bases and J lost 0 bases. The V gene's germline CDR1 is MNHEY and CDR2 SMNVEV (reference sequence). CDR3 size: 16 residues. CDR3 coding DNA: TGTGCCAGGGAAAAGCGGGAGCCGGCGAACACCGGGGAGCTGTTTTTT. It codes for CAREKREPANTGELFF.

The V and J genes are TRBV20-1 and TRBJ1-2, with a tentative D call TRBD1 (6 bases). Germline CDR1 is DFQATT and CDR2 is SNEGSKA (reference sequence). This CDR3 comprises 11 residues. Trimming took 7 bases from V and 7 from J, leaving 13 bases between them. The CDR3 region has the DNA TGCAGTGTACGGGGGGCGGTTGGCTACACCTTC. Protein sequence: CSVRGAVGYTF.

The rearrangement links TRBV18 to TRBJ2-7, with 11 bases fitting TRBD2. The J segment lost 2 bases and the V segment lost 0 bases, leaving 6 bases of the junction unmatched. The V gene's germline CDR1 is KGHSH and CDR2 LQKENI. The CDR3 sequence is 17 residues long. The CDR3 DNA follows: TGTGCCAGCTCACCACCGCTAGCGGGAGGAATCGCCTACGAGCAGTACTTC. It specifies CASSPPLAGGIAYEQYF.

The rearrangement uses TRBV5-1 and TRBJ1-6, with D possibly TRBD1 on 5 matching bases. Germline V gene lookup returns CDR1 SGHRS and CDR2 YFSETQ. The CDR3 runs to 16 residues. The V gene lost 3 bases and the J gene lost 0 bases, with 10 bases spanning the gap. The CDR3 nucleotides are TGCGCCAGCAGCTCACGACAGAGCTCCTATAATTCACCCCTCCACTTT. It codes for CASSSRQSSYNSPLHF.

The chain links TRBV19 to TRBJ2-1; no clear D. The CDR3 sequence is 13 residues long. In germline, CDR1 is LNHDA, CDR2 SQIVND (reference sequence). V was trimmed by 6 bases and J by 6 bases, leaving 12 bases between them. CDR3 sequence: CASSLLLTNEQFF. The CDR3 DNA sequence: TGTGCCAGTAGCCTACTACTAACCAATGAGCAGTTCTTC. The full variable domain, in which reference TRBV19 and TRBJ2-1 provide the parts outside the CDR3, is DGGITQSPKYLFRKEGQNVTLSCEQNLNHDAMYWYRQDPGQGLRLIYYSQIVNDFQKGDIAEGYSVSREKKESFPLTVTSAQKNPTAFYLCASSLLLTNEQFFGPGTRLTVL.

The CDR3 DNA follows: TGCAGCGCCAACAGGGCCGGGGAGCTGTTTTTT. It codes for CSANRAGELFF. This chain uses TRBV29-1 with TRBJ2-2; maybe TRBD1 (6 bases). CDR3 length: 11 residues. Trimming stripped 7 bases from V and 6 bases from J, with 9 bases between. The germline CDR1 and CDR2 sequences are SQVTM and ANQGSEA.

This clone was counted only a few times. The chain is built from TRBV19 and TRBJ1-6; 7 bases map to TRBD1. The V segment lost 4 bases and the J segment 9 bases; nucleotides outside the gene matches: 12. The CDR3 spans 16 residues. Germline V gene lookup returns CDR1 LNHDA and CDR2 SQIVND (reference sequence). The CDR3 coding sequence is TGTGCCAGTAGTAAGGACCGGCAGGGGGTAGGTTCACCCCTCCACTTT. It translates to CASSKDRQGVGSPLHF.